This TCR beta chain was sequenced in a study of T cell repertoires in cytomegalovirus infection. Across the whole study: CMV infection and matching HLA type were both indicated by public TCR beta signatures.

TCRdb re-derived calls from the reads in MiXCR, one entry per CDR3 protein. The sample includes some 900,000 distinct CDR3 sequences, about 33% of them seen just once. Per the germline V gene, CDR1 is DFQATT and CDR2 is SNEGSKA (reference sequence). CDR3 length: 15 amino acids. V gave up 6 bases and J gave up 4 bases, with 22 bases separating them. The table lists this clonotype with a few counts. The antigen is undetermined. This clonotype was obtained from a human donor in good health (CMV status not recorded). Some clones in this sample may be carry-over from other donors' samples. V usage is TRBV20-1 and J usage is TRBJ2-7; TRBD1 might be the D (5 bases). The source was cultured CD8+ T cells from PBMCs, collected from culture after CMV antigen stimulation. As DNA, the CDR3 is TGCAGTGCCAGTCACTACCGACAGTTTGGGTACGAGCAGTACTTC. As protein: CSASHYRQFGYEQYF.